This passage covers 25 T cell receptor beta chains from one sample sequenced in a study of long-term antiretroviral therapy in people with HIV. Samples were assayed with immunoSEQ v3.0 at survey level. Assay: immunoSEQ multiplex PCR; the TCRdb copy retains only in-frame clones and omits some. The sample has 30,000 to 40,000 clones, approximately 95% seen once. The material was unsorted PBMCs, obtained about 5.1 years after starting antiretroviral therapy. These receptor sequences come from a woman in her fifties or sixties with HIV.

The V gene is TRBV6-5, the J gene TRBJ2-3, with TRBD2 identical over 7 bases. The germline V gene has CDR1 MNHEY and CDR2 SVGAGI. Losses at the gene ends were 2 bases for V and 5 bases for J; bases not matched to a gene: 7. The length of the CDR3 is 15 residues. CDR3 loop: CASSYQSSGLDTQYF. The DNA for the CDR3 is TGTGCCAGCAGTTACCAATCTAGCGGACTAGATACGCAGTATTTT.

This rearrangement joins TRBV5-4 to TRBJ1-3; D unclear. With 4 bases removed from V and 7 bases from J, the gap between germline ends came to 9 bases. The CDR3 totals 12 residues. Germline V gene lookup returns CDR1 SGHNT and CDR2 YYREEE (reference sequence). In nucleotides, the CDR3 is TGTGCCAGCAGCCTAGATACCAACACCATATATTTT. It encodes CASSLDTNTIYF.

V gene TRBV27 combines with J gene TRBJ1-1; D call uncertain. This CDR3 is built from 14 residues. From germline, CDR1 is MNHEY and CDR2 SMNVEV (reference sequence). Between the trimmed V and J ends, which lost 3 bases and 2 bases, there was a span of 10 bases. This CDR3 reads CASSFSPLNTEAFF. The CDR3 DNA reads TGTGCCAGCAGTTTTTCACCCCTTAACACTGAAGCTTTCTTT.

J is TRBJ1-6 and V is TRBV6-1; tentatively, D is TRBD1 (5 bases). V was shortened by 2 bases and J by 9 bases, with 14 bases between the two germline ends. This CDR3 comprises 15 residues. Germline V gene sequence: CDR1 MNHNS, CDR2 SASEGT. CDR3 region: CASSEWVGGISPLHF. In DNA, the CDR3 is TGTGCCAGCAGTGAATGGGTGGGGGGAATTTCACCCCTCCACTTT.

In the case of this clone: The junction and the germline gene differ at one end; a read error may be behind it. This chain's CDR3 is CASNPRTPRYEQYF. In DNA, the CDR3 is TGTGCTAGCAACCCTAGGACCCCGCGATACGAGCAGTACTTC. This rearrangement joins TRBV7-7 to TRBJ2-7, with D unresolved. The CDR3 sequence is 14 residues long. Germline CDR1 and CDR2: SSHAT and FNYEAQ (reference sequence).

V and J are TRBV19 and TRBJ1-2, with TRBD1 matching 9 bases. This CDR3 contains 17 residues. Germline CDR1 reads LNHDA; CDR2 reads SQIVND (reference sequence). V shed 5 bases and J 5 bases; nucleotides not matched to a gene: 15. For the CDR3, the DNA is TGTGCCAGTAGTCCGGGGTCCAGGACAGGGGCGAGGTATGGCTACACCTTC. It translates to CASSPGSRTGARYGYTF. Full variable domain (rest looked up from reference TRBV19 and TRBJ1-2): DGGITQSPKYLFRKEGQNVTLSCEQNLNHDAMYWYRQDPGQGLRLIYYSQIVNDFQKGDIAEGYSVSREKKESFPLTVTSAQKNPTAFYLCASSPGSRTGARYGYTFGSGTRLTVV.

This clone was recorded once. CDR3 region: CASSLGLPGAQETQYF. CDR3 DNA: TGTGCCAGCAGCTTAGGTTTGCCAGGGGCTCAAGAGACCCAGTACTTC. The V gene is TRBV7-2, the J gene TRBJ2-5, with D possibly being TRBD1 (6 bases). Deletions cut 1 base from V and 2 bases from J, with 14 bases between. The germline V gene encodes CDR1 SGHTA and CDR2 FQGNSA. The CDR3 covers 16 residues.

This clone was found once. The rearrangement links TRBV14 to TRBJ1-1, with no clear D. This CDR3 region has 13 residues. V was pared by 4 bases and J by 1 base, with 7 bases between. Germline assignment: CDR1 SGHDN and CDR2 FVKESK. The CDR3 DNA follows: TGTGCCAGCAGCCGAGAGGGGAACACTGAAGCTTTCTTT. The encoded protein is CASSREGNTEAFF. Full variable domain (missing parts from reference TRBV14 and TRBJ1-1): EAGVTQFPSHSVIEKGQTVTLRCDPISGHDNLYWYRRVMGKEIKFLLHFVKESKQDESGMPNNRFLAERTGGTYSTLKVQPAELEDSGVYFCASSREGNTEAFFGQGTRLTVV.

The chain employs TRBV5-1 and TRBJ2-5, with unresolved D. Trimming took off 3 bases at V and 1 base at J, with 1 base between the two ends. CDR1 and CDR2 (germline): SGHRS, YFSETQ. The CDR3 spans 11 residues. This chain's CDR3 is CASSSQETQYF. DNA of the CDR3: TGCGCCAGCAGCTCCCAAGAGACCCAGTACTTC.

The rearrangement joins TRBV10-1 to TRBJ1-2, with a tentative D call TRBD1 (6 bases). Germline V gene lookup returns CDR1 WNHNN and CDR2 SYGVQD (reference sequence). This CDR3 region has 21 residues. The V and J ends lost 8 bases and 4 bases respectively, with 38 bases between them. CDR3: CASLHQDRPPYLEAAPYGYTF. In DNA, the CDR3 is TGCGCCAGCCTACATCAGGACAGACCCCCCTACCTTGAAGCCGCTCCCTATGGCTACACCTTC.

This clone came up a few times. V and J are TRBV2 and TRBJ1-5, with unresolved D. Trimming removed 7 bases from V and 5 bases from J, with 15 bases in between. Germline CDR1 reads SNHLY; CDR2 reads FYNNEI. The CDR3 runs to 14 residues. The CDR3 bases are TGTGCCAGCACCGAGGTCAACCTCGATCAGCCCCAGCATTTT. Protein: CASTEVNLDQPQHF. Full variable domain (remainder filled in from reference TRBV2 and TRBJ1-5): EPEVTQTPSHQVTQMGQEVILRCVPISNHLYFYWYRQILGQKVEFLVSFYNNEISEKSEIFDDQFSVERPDGSNFTLKIRSTKLEDSAMYFCASTEVNLDQPQHFGDGTRLSIL.

The CDR3: CASGIAGGPTDTQYF. The CDR3 region has the DNA TGTGCTAGTGGCATAGCGGGGGGGCCCACAGATACGCAGTATTTT. This chain uses TRBV12-5 with TRBJ2-3; 11 bases align to TRBD2. Germline V gene sequence: CDR1 LGHNT, CDR2 FRNRAP. The CDR3 runs 15 residues. V lost 6 bases, J lost 2 bases, and 4 bases stayed unmatched. Full variable domain (missing parts from reference TRBV12-5 and TRBJ2-3): DARVTQTPRHKVTEMGQEVTMRCQPILGHNTVFWYRQTMMQGLELLAYFRNRAPLDDSGMPKDRFSAEMPDATLATLKIQPSEPRDSAVYFCASGIAGGPTDTQYFGPGTRLTVL.

The chain links TRBV25-1 to TRBJ1-2, with D perhaps matching TRBD1 (6 bases). Between the trimmed V and J ends, which lost 5 bases and 6 bases, there was a span of 13 bases. The CDR3 loop spans 13 amino acids. In germline, CDR1 is MGHDK, CDR2 SYGVNS. As DNA, the CDR3 is TGTGCCAGCAGTCCCGGGACATCCGATGGCTACACCTTC. This translates into CASSPGTSDGYTF.

The chain couples TRBV7-2 to TRBJ1-2, with TRBD1 matching over 7 bases. With V trimmed by 4 bases and J by 1 base, 6 bases remained unmatched. Germline loops: CDR1 SGHTA, CDR2 FQGNSA. The length of the CDR3 is 15 residues. The CDR3 loop reads CASSSGGGINYGYTF. CDR3 sequence (DNA): TGTGCCAGCAGCTCAGGGGGGGGAATTAACTATGGCTACACCTTC. Combining the CDR3 with reference TRBV7-2 and TRBJ1-2 gives the whole variable domain GAGVSQSPSNKVTEKGKDVELRCDPISGHTALYWYRQSLGQGLEFLIYFQGNSAPDKSGLPSDRFSAERTGGSVSTLTIQRTQQEDSAVYLCASSSGGGINYGYTFGSGTRLTVV.

V and J are TRBV11-3 and TRBJ2-1, with D maybe TRBD2 (6 bases). CDR3 length: 13 amino acids. Trimming removed 4 bases at V and 3 bases at J, with 7 bases between. Germline assignment: CDR1 SGHNT and CDR2 YENEEA. The CDR3 nucleotides are TGTGCCAGCAGCTCGGGAGTCTACAATGAGCAGTTCTTC. This encodes CASSSGVYNEQFF.

This rearrangement joins TRBV19 to TRBJ2-2, with 7 bases aligning to TRBD1. Germline CDR1 reads LNHDA; CDR2 reads SQIVND (reference sequence). J gave up 0 bases and V 7 bases, and 11 bases lay outside the gene matches. CDR3 length equals 17 residues. The CDR3 DNA is TGTGCCAGTATCCCCCCTGGCAGGGGGACGAACACCGGGGAGCTGTTTTTT. Protein: CASIPPGRGTNTGELFF.

The rearrangement links TRBV29-1 to TRBJ2-5; 10 bases agree with TRBD1. CDR1 is SQVTM, CDR2 ANQGSEA, per germline. The CDR3 sequence is 14 residues long. Trimming took 4 bases from V and 6 from J; bases not matched to a gene: 8. CDR3 nucleotides: TGCAGCGTTGGCCGGGACAGGGGAGGAAAGACCCAGTACTTC. Translated, it gives CSVGRDRGGKTQYF.

The chain uses TRBV4-1 and TRBJ1-1, with TRBD1 as a possible D gene (5 bases). Germline CDR1 MGHRA, CDR2 YSYEKL. This CDR3 comprises 14 residues. V was shortened by 4 bases and J by 2 bases, with 11 bases between the two germline ends. The CDR3 reads CASSRIQGNTEAFF. CDR3 bases: TGCGCCAGCAGCCGGATTCAGGGTAACACTGAAGCTTTCTTT.

V and J are TRBV19 and TRBJ2-5; a possible D gene is TRBD1 (5 bases). CDR3 length: 15 amino acids. Trimming took 4 bases from V and 10 from J, leaving 22 bases between them. Germline V lookup: CDR1 LNHDA, CDR2 SQIVND (reference sequence). CDR3 region: CASSTIGASGGDQYF. The DNA for the CDR3 is TGTGCCAGTAGTACGATAGGGGCGAGTGGTGGGGACCAGTACTTC.

This clone appeared once. The genes are TRBV5-4 and TRBJ1-1; a weak D match, TRBD1 (6 bases). Germline V lookup: CDR1 SGHNT, CDR2 YYREEE (reference sequence). The CDR3 sequence is 14 residues long. V lost 5 bases and J 6 bases, leaving 17 bases between the germline ends. The CDR3 region is CASRGGGRSAEAFF. Here the CDR3 DNA reads TGTGCCAGCAGAGGAGGGGGGAGGAGCGCTGAAGCTTTCTTT.

In this sample, this clone turned up once. The chain employs TRBV6-5 and TRBJ2-2; TRBD1 agrees at 9 bases. CDR1 is MNHEY, CDR2 SVGAGI, per germline. This CDR3 is 15 amino acids long. V gave up 5 bases and J gave up 6 bases; unmatched junction bases: 7. CDR3 protein: CASSHRDRVAGELFF. In DNA form, the CDR3 reads TGTGCCAGCAGTCACCGGGACAGGGTCGCCGGGGAGCTGTTTTTT.

This chain uses TRBV5-1 with TRBJ1-1, with TRBD1 matching over 7 bases. This CDR3 is built from 14 residues. Per germline, CDR1 SGHRS and CDR2 YFSETQ. The V gene end was trimmed by 4 bases and the J gene end by 7 bases; junction bases not matched to a gene: 10. The CDR3: CASSPGTVEGEAFF. The CDR3 region has the DNA TGCGCCAGCAGCCCGGGGACAGTTGAAGGTGAAGCTTTCTTT.

The chain combines TRBV19 with TRBJ1-4, with 9 bases matching TRBD1. The CDR3 runs 17 residues. Losses at the gene ends were 5 bases for V and 4 bases for J; bases not matched to a gene: 11. The germline CDR1 and CDR2 sequences are LNHDA and SQIVND (reference sequence). The CDR3 loop reads CASSPEGSGQGNEKLFF. The CDR3 nucleotides read TGTGCCAGTAGTCCCGAGGGGTCGGGACAGGGTAATGAAAAACTGTTTTTT.

CDR3 bases: TGTGCCTGGAGCCCCGTCCAATTTAATGAAAAACTGTTTTTT. Residues: CAWSPVQFNEKLFF. This chain joins TRBV30 and TRBJ1-4; D remains ambiguous. CDR3 size: 14 residues. V was shortened by 3 bases and J by 4 bases, with 12 bases between the two germline ends. The V gene's germline CDR1 is GTSNPN and CDR2 SVGIG (reference sequence).

This clone was counted a single time. This sequence joins TRBV6-5 and TRBJ1-1, with 7 bases identical to TRBD1. Losses at the gene ends were 7 bases for V and 7 bases for J; bases not matched to a gene: 15. Germline assignment: CDR1 MNHEY and CDR2 SVGAGI. This CDR3 is 15 amino acids long. The CDR3 nucleotides are TGTGCCAGCACTCTTGAGGGGGCCCCCGGGAATGAAGCTTTCTTT. Its protein is CASTLEGAPGNEAFF.